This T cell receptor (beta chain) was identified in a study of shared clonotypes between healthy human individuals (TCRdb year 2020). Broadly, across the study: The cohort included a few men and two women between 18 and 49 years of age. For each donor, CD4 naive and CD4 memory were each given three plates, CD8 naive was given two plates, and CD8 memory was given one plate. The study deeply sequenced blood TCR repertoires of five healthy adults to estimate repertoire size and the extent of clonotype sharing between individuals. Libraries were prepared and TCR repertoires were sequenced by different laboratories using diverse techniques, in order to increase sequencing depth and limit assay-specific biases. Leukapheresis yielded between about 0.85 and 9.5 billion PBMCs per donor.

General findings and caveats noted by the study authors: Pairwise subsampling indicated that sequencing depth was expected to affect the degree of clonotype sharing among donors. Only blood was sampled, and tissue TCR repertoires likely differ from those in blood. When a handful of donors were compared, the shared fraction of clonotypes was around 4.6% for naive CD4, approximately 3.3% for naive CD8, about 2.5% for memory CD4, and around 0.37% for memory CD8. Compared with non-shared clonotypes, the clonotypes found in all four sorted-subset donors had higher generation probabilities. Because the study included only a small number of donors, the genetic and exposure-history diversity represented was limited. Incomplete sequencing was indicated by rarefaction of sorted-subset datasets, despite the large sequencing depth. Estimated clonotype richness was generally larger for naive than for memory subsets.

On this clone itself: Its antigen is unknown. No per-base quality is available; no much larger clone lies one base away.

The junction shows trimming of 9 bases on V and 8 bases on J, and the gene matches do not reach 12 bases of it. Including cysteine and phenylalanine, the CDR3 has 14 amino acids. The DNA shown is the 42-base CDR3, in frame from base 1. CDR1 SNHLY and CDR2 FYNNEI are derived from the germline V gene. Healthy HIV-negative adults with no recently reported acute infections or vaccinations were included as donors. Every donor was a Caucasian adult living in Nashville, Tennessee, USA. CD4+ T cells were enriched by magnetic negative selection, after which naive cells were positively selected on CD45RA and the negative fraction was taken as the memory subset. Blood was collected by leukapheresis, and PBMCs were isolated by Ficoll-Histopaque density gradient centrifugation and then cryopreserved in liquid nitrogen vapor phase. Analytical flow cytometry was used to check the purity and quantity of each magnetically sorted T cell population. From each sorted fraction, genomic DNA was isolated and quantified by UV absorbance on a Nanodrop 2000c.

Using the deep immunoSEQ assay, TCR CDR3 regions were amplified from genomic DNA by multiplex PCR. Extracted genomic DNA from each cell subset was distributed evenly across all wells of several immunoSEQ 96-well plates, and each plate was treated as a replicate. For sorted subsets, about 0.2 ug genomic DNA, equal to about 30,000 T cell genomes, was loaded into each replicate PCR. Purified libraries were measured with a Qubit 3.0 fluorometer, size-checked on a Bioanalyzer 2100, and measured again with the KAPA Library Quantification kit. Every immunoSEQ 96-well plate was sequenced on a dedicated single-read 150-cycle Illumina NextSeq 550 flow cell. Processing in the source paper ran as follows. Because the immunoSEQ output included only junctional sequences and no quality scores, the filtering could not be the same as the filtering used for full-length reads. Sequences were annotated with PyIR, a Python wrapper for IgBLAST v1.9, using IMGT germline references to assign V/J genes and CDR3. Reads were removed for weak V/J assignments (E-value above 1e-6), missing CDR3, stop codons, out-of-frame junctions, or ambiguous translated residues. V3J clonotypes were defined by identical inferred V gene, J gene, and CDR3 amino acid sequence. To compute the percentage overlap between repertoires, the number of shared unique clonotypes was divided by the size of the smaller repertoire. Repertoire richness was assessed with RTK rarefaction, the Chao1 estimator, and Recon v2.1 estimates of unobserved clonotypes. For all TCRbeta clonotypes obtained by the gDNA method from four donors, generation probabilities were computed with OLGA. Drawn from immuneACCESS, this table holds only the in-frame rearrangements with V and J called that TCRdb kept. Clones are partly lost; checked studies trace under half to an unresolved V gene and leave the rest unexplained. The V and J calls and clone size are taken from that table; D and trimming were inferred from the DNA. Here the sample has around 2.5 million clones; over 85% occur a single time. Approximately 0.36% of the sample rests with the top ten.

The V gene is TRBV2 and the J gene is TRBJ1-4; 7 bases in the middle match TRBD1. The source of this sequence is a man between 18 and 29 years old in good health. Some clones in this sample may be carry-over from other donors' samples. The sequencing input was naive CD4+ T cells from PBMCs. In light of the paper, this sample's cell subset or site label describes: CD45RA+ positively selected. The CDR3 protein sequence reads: CASNRQGPREKLFF. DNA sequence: TGTGCCAGTAATAGACAGGGACCGCGCGAAAAACTGTTTTTT.